The T cell receptor beta chain described here comes from a study of cytomegalovirus exposure and HLA in healthy donors. Overall study context: HLA-typed donors contributed around 85 million unique TCRs, which were held in an early data release. Study outcomes and limitations: V- and J-gene trimming of TCR beta was linked (in a later analysis) to a missense DCLRE1C variant. A later analysis reported that several of the most significant clusters appeared to be linked to common viral pathogens, among them Epstein-Barr virus.

In regard to this clone: The antigen is unknown.

Primers included in the PCR were 60 Vbeta and 13 Jbeta primers. Libraries were prepared by immunoSEQ multiplex PCR; TCRdb keeps only in-frame clonotypes and omits some of them. The table includes about 130,000 clones, approximately 60% detected once. The CDR3 is 14 residues long. The germline V gene has CDR1 SGHRS and CDR2 YFSETQ. The V end lost 0 bases, the J end lost 7 bases, and 11 bases lay between the germline ends. Sequencing was performed on PBMCs. The clonotype comes from a woman aged 40 to 50 in good health and CMV-seronegative. The chain couples TRBV5-1 to TRBJ1-5; no clear D. The CDR3 DNA is TGCGCCAGCAGCTTGGGCGGTGTAGGACAGCCCCAGCATTTT. Translating gives CASSLGGVGQPQHF.